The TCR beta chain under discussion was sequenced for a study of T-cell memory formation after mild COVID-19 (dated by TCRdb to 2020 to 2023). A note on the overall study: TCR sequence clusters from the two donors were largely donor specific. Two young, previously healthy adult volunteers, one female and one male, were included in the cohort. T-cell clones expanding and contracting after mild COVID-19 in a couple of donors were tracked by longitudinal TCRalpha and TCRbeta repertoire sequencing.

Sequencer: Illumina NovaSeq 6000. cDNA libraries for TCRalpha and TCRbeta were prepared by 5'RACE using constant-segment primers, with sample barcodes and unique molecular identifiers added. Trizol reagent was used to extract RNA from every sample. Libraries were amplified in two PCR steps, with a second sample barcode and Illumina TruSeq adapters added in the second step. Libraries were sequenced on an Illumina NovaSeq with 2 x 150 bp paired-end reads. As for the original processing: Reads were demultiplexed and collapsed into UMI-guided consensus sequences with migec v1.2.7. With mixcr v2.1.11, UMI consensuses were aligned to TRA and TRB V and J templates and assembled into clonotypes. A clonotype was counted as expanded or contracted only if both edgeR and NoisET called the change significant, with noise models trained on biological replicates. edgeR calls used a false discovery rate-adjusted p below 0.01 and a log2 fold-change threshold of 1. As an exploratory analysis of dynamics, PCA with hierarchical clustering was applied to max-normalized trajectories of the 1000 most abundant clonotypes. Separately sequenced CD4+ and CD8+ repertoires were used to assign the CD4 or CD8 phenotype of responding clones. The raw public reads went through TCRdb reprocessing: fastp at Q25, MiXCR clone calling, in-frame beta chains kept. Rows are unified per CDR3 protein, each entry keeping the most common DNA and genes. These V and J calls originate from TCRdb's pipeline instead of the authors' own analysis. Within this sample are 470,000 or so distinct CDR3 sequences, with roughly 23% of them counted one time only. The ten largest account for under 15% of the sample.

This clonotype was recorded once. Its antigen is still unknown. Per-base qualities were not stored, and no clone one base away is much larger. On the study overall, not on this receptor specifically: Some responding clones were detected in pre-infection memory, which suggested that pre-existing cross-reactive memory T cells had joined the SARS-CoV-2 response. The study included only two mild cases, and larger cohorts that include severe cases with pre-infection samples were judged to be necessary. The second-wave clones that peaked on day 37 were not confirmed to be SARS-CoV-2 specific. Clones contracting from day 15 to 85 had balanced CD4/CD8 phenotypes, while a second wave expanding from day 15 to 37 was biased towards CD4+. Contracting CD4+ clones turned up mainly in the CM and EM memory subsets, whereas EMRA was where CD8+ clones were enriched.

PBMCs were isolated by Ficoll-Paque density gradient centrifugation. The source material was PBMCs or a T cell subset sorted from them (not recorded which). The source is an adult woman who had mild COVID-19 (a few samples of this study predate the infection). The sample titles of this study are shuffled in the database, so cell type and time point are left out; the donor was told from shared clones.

The CDR3 reads CASSSGTPSHYGYTF. The nucleotide sequence reads as follows: TGTGCCAGCAGTTCCGGGACTCCGAGCCACTATGGCTACACCTTC. Recombination linked TRBV6-5 to TRBJ1-2; a tentative D call is TRBD1 (5 bases match). CDR1 and CDR2 are read off the germline V gene as MNHEY and SVGAGI. V sheds 4 bases and J sheds 3 bases, leaving 15 bases between their ends. The CDR3 holds 15 amino acids from the cysteine to the phenylalanine. Solely the CDR3 DNA is kept, with 45 bases framed from the first base.